A selection of T cell receptor beta chains follows, all from one sample in a study of shared clonotypes between healthy human individuals. Some clones are missing from TCRdb's copy, which holds only in-frame ones; the method was immunoSEQ multiplex PCR. The repertoire includes roughly 700,000 clones, 74% of them detected once, and less than 2% sits in the top ten. The sample comprised memory CD4+ T cells sorted from blood. These TCRs come from a woman between 25 and 40 years old in good health. CDR3s include the opening cysteine and the closing phenylalanine or tryptophan. The order of the fields is clone size, D gene, J gene, V gene, CDR3 DNA, CDR3 protein. A D gene is named only where the DNA matches it firmly. Some rows mark clone size as missing; the rest say once, few, many or name a class of expanded clone.

clone size: -
D gene: -
J gene: TRBJ2-4
V gene: TRBV2
CDR3 DNA: TGTGCCAGCACCGAAAGGGACAAGCAGTACTTC
CDR3 protein: CASTERDKQYF

clone size: -
D gene: -
J gene: TRBJ2-3
V gene: TRBV5-1
CDR3 DNA: TGCGCCAGCAGCTTGGCCCCCGGGCAGGGAGGAGATACGCAGTATTTT
CDR3 protein: CASSLAPGQGGDTQYF

clone size: -
D gene: -
J gene: TRBJ1-1
V gene: TRBV11-2
CDR3 DNA: TGTGCCAGCAGCTCAGAGGGGTTTACTGAAGCTTTCTTT
CDR3 protein: CASSSEGFTEAFF

clone size: -
D gene: -
J gene: TRBJ2-7
V gene: TRBV28
CDR3 DNA: TGTGCCAGCAGTTTAGCCCCCTACGAGCAGTACTTC
CDR3 protein: CASSLAPYEQYF

clone size: -
D gene: TRBD2
J gene: TRBJ2-7
V gene: TRBV27
CDR3 DNA: TGTGCCAGCCGGACTAGCGGAAGTTACGAGCAGTACTTC
CDR3 protein: CASRTSGSYEQYF

clone size: -
D gene: TRBD1
J gene: TRBJ2-1
V gene: TRBV11-2
CDR3 DNA: TGTGCCAGCAGCTTAGATCACGGGACAGGGGGGTACAATGAGCAGTTCTTC
CDR3 protein: CASSLDHGTGGYNEQFF

clone size: -
D gene: -
J gene: TRBJ2-7
V gene: TRBV6-5
CDR3 DNA: TGTGCCAGCAGCAGCTCAACAGGCTCCTACGAGCAGTACTTC
CDR3 protein: CASSSSTGSYEQYF

clone size: once
D gene: -
J gene: TRBJ2-5
V gene: TRBV7-2
CDR3 DNA: TGTGCCAGCAGCCCCCAGAGGGAGACCCAGTACTTC
CDR3 protein: CASSPQRETQYF

clone size: few
D gene: -
J gene: TRBJ2-5
V gene: TRBV9
CDR3 DNA: TGTGCCAGCAGCGCAGGGTCACAGACCCAGTACTTC
CDR3 protein: CASSAGSQTQYF

clone size: -
D gene: TRBD2
J gene: TRBJ2-3
V gene: TRBV4-1
CDR3 DNA: TGCGCCAGCAGCCAACCCGGGAGGAGGACAGATACGCAGTATTTT
CDR3 protein: CASSQPGRRTDTQYF